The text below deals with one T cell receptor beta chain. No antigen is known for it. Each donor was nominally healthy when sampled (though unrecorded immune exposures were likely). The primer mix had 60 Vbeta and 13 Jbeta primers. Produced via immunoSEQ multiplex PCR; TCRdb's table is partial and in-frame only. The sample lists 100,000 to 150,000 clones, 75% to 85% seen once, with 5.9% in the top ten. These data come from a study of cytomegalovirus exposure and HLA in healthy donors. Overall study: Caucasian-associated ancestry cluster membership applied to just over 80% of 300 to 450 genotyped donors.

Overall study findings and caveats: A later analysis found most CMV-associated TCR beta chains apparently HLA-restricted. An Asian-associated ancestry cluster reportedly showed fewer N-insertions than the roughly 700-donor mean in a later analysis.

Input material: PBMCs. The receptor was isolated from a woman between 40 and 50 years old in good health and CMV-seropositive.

CDR3 residues: CASSLAAAGASYNEQFF. DNA of the CDR3: TGCGCCAGCAGCTTGGCCGCGGCGGGAGCTTCCTACAATGAGCAGTTCTTC. The chain employs TRBV5-1 and TRBJ2-1, with 7 positions matching TRBD2. V shed 0 bases, J shed 1 base, and the junction held 7 bases outside the gene matches. Germline CDR1 SGHRS, CDR2 YFSETQ. CDR3 size: 17 residues.